Listed here are 32 T cell receptor beta chains from one sample, sequenced in a study of control samples from healthy donors and cancer patients. Assay used: immunoSEQ multiplex PCR; TCRdb lists only in-frame clones, some missing. The top ten clones hold roughly 5% of a sample with approximately 82,000 clones, around 94% of them seen once. Source material: blood. These receptors originate from a woman younger than 30 in good health.

This sequence joins TRBV6-5 and TRBJ1-6; D is unclear. Trimming pared 7 bases from V and 5 bases from J, leaving 15 bases between. The CDR3 runs to 15 residues. Germline V gene sequence: CDR1 MNHEY, CDR2 SVGAGI. The CDR3 DNA sequence: TGTGCCAGCACACCCTCGGGCCGGGATAATTCACCCCTCCACTTT. Protein product: CASTPSGRDNSPLHF.

This chain links TRBV11-3 with TRBJ2-3; D is uncertain. CDR1 SGHNT and CDR2 YENEEA come from the germline V gene. V lost 4 bases and J 0 bases, leaving 5 bases between the germline ends. This CDR3 spans 13 amino acids. The CDR3 protein is CASSSTSTDTQYF. The CDR3 coding sequence is TGTGCCAGCAGCTCGACTAGCACAGATACGCAGTATTTT.

This clone was seen a few times. The rearrangement links TRBV9 to TRBJ2-7; no clear D. The germline V gene has CDR1 SGDLS and CDR2 YYNGEE. Trimming removed 3 bases from V and 6 bases from J, with 10 bases in between. This CDR3 region has 12 residues. The CDR3 region has the DNA TGTGCCAGCAGCGGGCAGAATTTCGAGCAGTACTTC. Amino acids: CASSGQNFEQYF.

The chain uses TRBV6-6 and TRBJ1-2; maybe TRBD1 (5 bases). Germline CDR1 MNHNY, CDR2 SVGAGI (reference sequence). The CDR3 extends over 14 amino acids. With 2 bases removed from V and 8 bases from J, the gap between germline ends came to 15 bases. CDR3 nucleotide sequence: TGTGCCAGCAGTTACGGGCAGGGAAGGCGAGGCTACACCTTC. Protein product: CASSYGQGRRGYTF.

The rearrangement joins TRBV7-8 to TRBJ1-5; tentatively, D is TRBD1 (6 bases). The V gene's germline CDR1 is SGHVS and CDR2 FQNEAQ. Trimming shortened V by 3 bases and J by 6 bases, and 18 bases separated the two germline ends. The CDR3 consists of 16 residues. CDR3 residues: CASSFGPRGGGQPQHF. Here the CDR3 DNA reads TGTGCCAGCAGCTTTGGCCCAAGGGGGGGAGGTCAGCCCCAGCATTTT.

The chain is built from TRBV10-3 and TRBJ1-2, with TRBD1 matching 10 bases. J gave up 4 bases and V 6 bases, and 11 bases lay outside the gene matches. Germline V gene lookup returns CDR1 ENHRY and CDR2 SYGVKD. The CDR3 is made up of 16 amino acids. CDR3 DNA: TGTGCCATCAGCCCGCCGGGACAGGGGCTGCCCTATGGCTACACCTTC. Its protein product is CAISPPGQGLPYGYTF.

This chain joins TRBV7-9 and TRBJ1-1; D is possibly TRBD1 (6 bases). Deletions cut 1 base from V and 5 bases from J, with 17 bases between. The CDR3 totals 16 residues. The germline CDR1 and CDR2 sequences are SEHNR and FQNEAQ (reference sequence). The CDR3 DNA reads as TGTGCCAGCAGCTTAGACCCCTGGGGGGCAAGGACTGAAGCTTTCTTT. The encoded protein is CASSLDPWGARTEAFF.

The chain has TRBV13 and TRBJ2-2, with no clear D. The CDR3 length is 16 residues. Germline values: CDR1 PRHDT, CDR2 FYEKMQ (reference sequence). Trimming took 5 bases from V and 0 from J, leaving 13 bases between them. The CDR3 protein is CASSPSSFANTGELFF. DNA of the CDR3: TGTGCCAGCAGCCCTTCTTCCTTCGCGAACACCGGGGAGCTGTTTTTT.

This clone was counted a single time. The chain joins TRBV28 to TRBJ1-2, with D hard to call. This CDR3 comprises 12 residues. With 3 bases removed from V and 14 bases from J, the gap between germline ends came to 16 bases. Germline V lookup: CDR1 MDHEN, CDR2 SYDVKM. CDR3 residues: CASSFGDRGSTF. For the CDR3, the DNA is TGTGCCAGCAGTTTCGGGGATCGCGGTTCTACCTTC.

The rearrangement uses TRBV5-1 and TRBJ1-2; D might be TRBD1 (5 bases). V lost 3 bases, J lost 3 bases, and 6 bases lay in between. The CDR3 is 12 residues long. Per germline, CDR1 SGHRS and CDR2 YFSETQ. The CDR3 bases are TGCGCCAGCAGCTGGGGGGACTATGGCTACACCTTC. Translation gives CASSWGDYGYTF.

V and J are TRBV9 and TRBJ1-5; D might be TRBD1 (6 bases). The CDR3 extends over 14 amino acids. In germline, CDR1 is SGDLS, CDR2 YYNGEE. Trimming left V 0 bases short and J 4 bases short, with 8 bases between. CDR3 coding DNA: TGTGCCAGCAGCGTAGATCAGGGGAATCAGCCCCAGCATTTT. Amino acids: CASSVDQGNQPQHF. Full variable domain (outside the CDR3, taken from reference TRBV9 and TRBJ1-5): DSGVTQTPKHLITATGQRVTLRCSPRSGDLSVYWYQQSLDQGLQFLIQYYNGEERAKGNILERFSAQQFPDLHSELNLSSLELGDSALYFCASSVDQGNQPQHFGDGTRLSIL.

This clone is a singleton in its sample. The chain joins TRBV5-1 to TRBJ2-5, with TRBD2 matching 10 bases. This CDR3 is built from 15 residues. CDR1 is SGHRS and CDR2 is YFSETQ in the germline V gene. Unmatched junction bases numbered 10, after V lost 8 bases and J lost 3 bases. CDR3 protein: CARGLLAGYEETQYF. CDR3 nucleotide sequence: TGCGCCAGGGGCCTACTAGCGGGGTATGAAGAGACCCAGTACTTC.

The chain employs TRBV5-1 and TRBJ1-2; D remains ambiguous. Trimming pared 5 bases from V and 3 bases from J, leaving 14 bases between. The CDR3 extends over 14 amino acids. Germline V gene data show CDR1 as SGHRS and CDR2 as YFSETQ. This chain's CDR3 is CASRVVGKDYGYTF. As DNA, the CDR3 is TGCGCCAGCAGGGTCGTGGGGAAAGACTATGGCTACACCTTC. The whole variable domain, filled in from reference TRBV5-1 and TRBJ1-2, reads KAGVTQTPRYLIKTRGQQVTLSCSPISGHRSVSWYQQTPGQGLQFLFEYFSETQRNKGNFPGRFSGRQFSNSRSEMNVSTLELGDSALYLCASRVVGKDYGYTFGSGTRLTVV.

This clone appeared a single time. The chain uses TRBV6-6 and TRBJ1-5; TRBD1 aligns across 10 bases. Per the germline V gene, CDR1 is MNHNY and CDR2 is SVGAGI (reference sequence). The CDR3 is 16 residues long. V trimming: 5 bases; J trimming: 5 bases; junction bases outside the gene matches: 9. The CDR3 protein is CASSQTGQGPHQPQHF. DNA of the CDR3: TGTGCCAGCAGTCAAACGGGACAGGGGCCTCATCAGCCCCAGCATTTT.

This clone occurred a few times. The J gene is TRBJ2-3, the V gene TRBV4-1, with TRBD1 matching 9 bases. The germline V gene has CDR1 MGHRA and CDR2 YSYEKL. The CDR3 has 15 amino acids. V lost 5 bases, J lost 2 bases, and 5 bases stayed unmatched. The CDR3 loop reads CASSARDRDTDTQYF. The CDR3 DNA sequence: TGCGCCAGCAGCGCCCGGGACAGGGACACAGATACGCAGTATTTT.

This clone has just one count. The chain carries TRBV24-1 and TRBJ2-2; D might be TRBD2 (5 bases). The CDR3 runs 13 residues. CDR1 is KGHDR, CDR2 SFDVKD, per germline. Trimming took 4 bases from V and 9 from J, leaving 11 bases between them. CDR3 in amino acids: CATSEPGSWELFF. CDR3 nucleotides: TGTGCCACCAGTGAGCCGGGGTCATGGGAGCTGTTTTTT.

This chain links TRBV6-6 with TRBJ1-2; the D is unclear. V was shortened by 2 bases and J by 3 bases, with 13 bases between the two germline ends. Looked up from germline, CDR1 is MNHNY and CDR2 is SVGAGI (reference sequence). There are 15 residues in the CDR3. DNA for the CDR3: TGTGCCAGCAGTTACGACCAGCGTAAACACTATGGCTACACCTTC. It translates to CASSYDQRKHYGYTF.

The chain combines TRBV2 with TRBJ1-1; 10 positions agree with TRBD1. J was trimmed by 5 bases and V by 5 bases; bases with no gene match: 8. This CDR3 is built from 15 residues. Germline CDR1 reads SNHLY; CDR2 reads FYNNEI. The CDR3 loop is CASSFRTGGETEAFF. The DNA for the CDR3 is TGTGCCAGCAGTTTCCGGACAGGGGGGGAGACTGAAGCTTTCTTT.

A single count supports this clone. The chain uses TRBV14 and TRBJ2-7; D unresolved. The germline gives CDR1 SGHDN, CDR2 FVKESK. The CDR3 spans 13 residues. Trimming stripped 4 bases from V and 7 bases from J, with 14 bases between. CDR3 protein: CASSLRPGREQYF. CDR3 DNA sequence: TGTGCCAGCAGCCTACGACCCGGACGGGAGCAGTACTTC.

The J gene is TRBJ1-5, the V gene TRBV2; 8 nucleotides match TRBD1. Trimming took 7 bases from V and 4 from J; bases not matched to a gene: 0. The germline CDR1 and CDR2 sequences are SNHLY and FYNNEI. CDR3 length equals 12 residues. This chain's CDR3 is CASNRGNQPQHF. CDR3 nucleotides: TGTGCCAGCAACAGGGGGAATCAGCCCCAGCATTTT.

This clone was recorded only once. The chain has TRBV5-1 and TRBJ1-2; TRBD1 agrees at 7 bases. The CDR3 extends over 16 amino acids. The germline gives CDR1 SGHRS, CDR2 YFSETQ. The V segment lost 1 base and the J segment 2 bases; nucleotides outside the gene matches: 8. Written as DNA, the CDR3 is TGCGCCAGCAGCTTGTGGGCCCTACAGGGGAACTATGGCTACACCTTC. This sequence encodes CASSLWALQGNYGYTF.

The chain recombines TRBV13 with TRBJ1-3, with D tentatively TRBD1 (6 bases). Trimming took off 5 bases at V and 9 bases at J, with 20 bases between the two ends. This CDR3 region has 15 residues. Germline-derived CDR1 and CDR2 are PRHDT and FYEKMQ (reference sequence). The DNA for the CDR3 is TGTGCCAGCAGCAGTAGACAGGCCAACGTCCTCACCATATATTTT. This gives the protein CASSSRQANVLTIYF.

The rearrangement joins TRBV10-3 to TRBJ2-7, with 8 nucleotides matching TRBD1. CDR3 length: 18 residues. Germline CDR1 and CDR2: ENHRY and SYGVKD. V lost 4 bases and J lost 5; bases outside the gene matches: 19. The CDR3 DNA follows: TGTGCCATCAGTGTTGGTTCTTCGGCAGGGGGCCGGATTGACGAGCAGTACTTC. Residues: CAISVGSSAGGRIDEQYF.

The chain employs TRBV3-1 (or the pseudogene TRBV3-2) and TRBJ2-7, with D perhaps assigned TRBD1 or TRBD2 (5 bases each). CDR1 and CDR2 (germline): LGHDT, YNNKEL (reference sequence). This CDR3 is 10 amino acids long. Trimming removed 11 bases from V and 5 bases from J, with 10 bases in between. CDR3 protein: CAGGVDEQYF. The DNA for the CDR3 is TGTGCCGGGGGTGTCGACGAGCAGTACTTC.

The rearrangement links TRBV15 to TRBJ1-3; D possibly corresponds to TRBD1 (5 bases). The CDR3 runs to 13 residues. V dropped 2 bases and J dropped 3 bases, with 5 bases sitting between them. The germline V gene encodes CDR1 LNHNV and CDR2 YYDKDF (reference sequence). The chain's CDR3 is CATSRQGGNTIYF. In DNA, the CDR3 is TGTGCCACCAGCAGACAGGGTGGAAACACCATATATTTT.

This rearrangement joins TRBV25-1 to TRBJ1-1; 7 positions match TRBD1. The germline CDR1 and CDR2 sequences are MGHDK and SYGVNS. V lost 7 bases, J lost 0 bases, and 2 bases stayed unmatched. The CDR3 covers 13 residues. The CDR3 region has the DNA TGTGCCAGCAAAGGGACAGTGAACACTGAAGCTTTCTTT. It specifies CASKGTVNTEAFF.

V usage is TRBV9 and J usage is TRBJ2-1; D is perhaps TRBD2 (6 bases). Germline V gene sequence: CDR1 SGDLS, CDR2 YYNGEE. Between the trimmed V and J ends, which lost 2 bases and 6 bases, there was a span of 9 bases. CDR3 length equals 13 residues. The CDR3 DNA is TGTGCCAGCAGCGTCGGCGGGGCCAATGAGCAGTTCTTC. Translated: CASSVGGANEQFF.

The V gene is TRBV10-3, the J gene TRBJ1-4; 9 bases agree with TRBD1. Trimming cost V 3 bases and J 8 bases; bases outside gene matches: 4. Germline V gene data show CDR1 as ENHRY and CDR2 as SYGVKD. The CDR3 consists of 14 residues. The CDR3 DNA sequence: TGTGCCATCAGTGAACAGGGGGCAGGGGAAAAACTGTTTTTT. Its translation: CAISEQGAGEKLFF.

The chain links TRBV3-1 (or the pseudogene TRBV3-2) to TRBJ2-2, with D uncertain. The CDR3 sequence is 14 residues long. The germline V gene encodes CDR1 LGHDT and CDR2 YNNKEL (reference sequence). The V and J ends lost 2 bases and 4 bases respectively, with 8 bases between them. The CDR3 region has the DNA TGTGCCAGCAGCCAATTACACCCCACCGGGGAGCTGTTTTTT. Its translation is CASSQLHPTGELFF.

V is TRBV29-1 and J is TRBJ1-1; 8 bases fit TRBD1. The CDR3 has 12 residues. V was clipped by 3 bases and J by 7 bases; unmatched bases: 4. CDR1 and CDR2 from the germline V gene are SQVTM and ANQGSEA. The chain's CDR3 is CSVEAQGDEAFF. The CDR3 nucleotides are TGCAGCGTTGAGGCACAGGGGGATGAAGCTTTCTTT.

V is TRBV9 and J is TRBJ2-1; 8 bases fit TRBD1. The J segment lost 8 bases and the V segment lost 3 bases, leaving 1 base of the junction unmatched. There are 12 residues in the CDR3. Germline assignment: CDR1 SGDLS and CDR2 YYNGEE. The CDR3 is CASSAQGDEQFF. For the CDR3, the DNA is TGTGCCAGCAGCGCACAGGGGGATGAGCAGTTCTTC.

This chain joins TRBV7-2 and TRBJ2-5; D is undetermined. Per the germline V gene, CDR1 is SGHTA and CDR2 is FQGNSA. Deletions cut 4 bases from V and 2 bases from J, with 11 bases between. The CDR3 loop spans 14 amino acids. CDR3 nucleotides: TGTGCCAGCAGCTCTGGGCCCCGACAAGAGACCCAGTACTTC. Its translation: CASSSGPRQETQYF.